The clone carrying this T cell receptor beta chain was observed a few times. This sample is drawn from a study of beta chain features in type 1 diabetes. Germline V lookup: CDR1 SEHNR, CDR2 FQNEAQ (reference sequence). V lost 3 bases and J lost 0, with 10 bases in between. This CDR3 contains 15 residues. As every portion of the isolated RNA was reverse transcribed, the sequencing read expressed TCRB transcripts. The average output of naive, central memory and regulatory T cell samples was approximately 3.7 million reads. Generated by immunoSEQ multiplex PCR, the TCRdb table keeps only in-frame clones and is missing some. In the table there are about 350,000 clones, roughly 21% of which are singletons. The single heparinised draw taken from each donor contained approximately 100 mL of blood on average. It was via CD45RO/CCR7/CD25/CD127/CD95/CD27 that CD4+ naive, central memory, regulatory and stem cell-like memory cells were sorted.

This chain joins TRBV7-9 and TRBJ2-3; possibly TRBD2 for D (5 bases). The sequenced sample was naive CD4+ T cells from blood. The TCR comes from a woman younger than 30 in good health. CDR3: CASSLQDSSTDTQYF. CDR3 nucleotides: TGTGCCAGCAGCTTGCAGGACTCTAGCACAGATACGCAGTATTTT.